This paragraph reports one T cell receptor beta chain. Its specificity is unknown. This sample was taken from a study of T cells after yellow fever vaccination. The CDR3 spans 15 residues. Germline V gene data show CDR1 as LGHDT and CDR2 as YNNKEL (reference sequence). Trimming removed 4 bases from V and 2 bases from J, with 14 bases in between. Each CDR3 protein is one row after TCRdb ran MiXCR on the 5' RACE reads. The repertoire holds nearly 550,000 distinct CDR3 sequences, with around 21% as singletons. Overall study results and limits: The secondary response showed a weaker magnitude and a faster peak, day 5 versus 15.

The TCR originated in a man under 40 who received the YFV17D yellow fever vaccine. Source: PBMCs, taken 15 days after the yellow fever booster vaccination. This chain links TRBV3-1 with TRBJ2-5, with D possibly being TRBD2 (6 bases). This CDR3 is CASSLGFSGQETQYF. The CDR3 DNA reads as TGTGCCAGCAGCCTCGGCTTTAGCGGTCAAGAGACCCAGTACTTC.